The clone carrying this T cell receptor beta chain was observed a handful of times. No antigen is known for it. Included in the TCR beta cDNA libraries were unique molecular identifiers. TCRdb processed the PCR reads anew with MiXCR; each CDR3 protein has one entry. The table lists roughly 800,000 distinct CDR3 sequences, roughly 58% of them singletons. CDR3 length: 12 amino acids. CDR1 is MNHNY and CDR2 is SVGAGI in the germline V gene (reference sequence). V gave up 4 bases and J gave up 4 bases, with 7 bases separating them. The sample is drawn from a study of post-analysis software for immune sequencing data. Study-wide points: Several TRBV segments occurring more often in patients than controls included TRBV5-6, TRBV5-1 and TRBV20-1. When the samples were clustered directly with F measure, those that had been prepared in the same batch showed strong co-clustering.

This clonotype originated in a girl aged 5-17 years with multiple sclerosis. V usage is TRBV6-6 and J usage is TRBJ1-1; D is ambiguous. Sample: blood. The CDR3 reads CASSSHSTEAFF. The CDR3 DNA follows: TGTGCCAGCAGTTCCCACAGCACTGAAGCTTTCTTT.